This TCR beta chain derives from a study of T cells after yellow fever vaccination. TCRdb analysed the 5' RACE reads with MiXCR anew, one entry per CDR3 protein. The data contain approximately 510,000 distinct CDR3 sequences, about a fifth of them singletons. This clonotype came up a few times. Its matching antigen is unknown. General study results and limits: Clones that expanded after primary vaccination mostly reappeared after the booster (just over 95% CD4, 75% to 90% CD8).

Per germline, CDR1 MNHEY and CDR2 SVGAGI. Trimming removed 0 bases from V and 7 bases from J, with 12 bases in between. This CDR3 region has 15 residues. The chain is built from TRBV6-5 and TRBJ1-4; D possibly corresponds to TRBD1 (6 bases). The sample in question was PBMCs, obtained less than 25 days after the first yellow fever vaccination. This receptor was taken from a young man who received the YFV17D yellow fever vaccine. CDR3 sequence: CASSYSGTLIEKLFF. The CDR3, as DNA: TGTGCCAGCAGTTACTCAGGGACATTGATTGAAAAACTGTTTTTT.